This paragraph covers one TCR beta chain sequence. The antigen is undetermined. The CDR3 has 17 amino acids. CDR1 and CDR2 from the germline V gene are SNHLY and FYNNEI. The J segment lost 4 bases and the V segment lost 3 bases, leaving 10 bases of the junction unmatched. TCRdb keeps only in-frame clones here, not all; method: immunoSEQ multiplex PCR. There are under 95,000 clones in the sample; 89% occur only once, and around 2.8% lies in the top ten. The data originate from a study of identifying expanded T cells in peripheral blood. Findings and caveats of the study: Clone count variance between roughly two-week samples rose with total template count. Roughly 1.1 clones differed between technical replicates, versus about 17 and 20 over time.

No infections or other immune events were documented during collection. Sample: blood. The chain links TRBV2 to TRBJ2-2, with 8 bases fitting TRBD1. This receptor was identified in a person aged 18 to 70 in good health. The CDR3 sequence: CASSDWTGFRGTGELFF. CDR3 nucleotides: TGTGCCAGCAGTGACTGGACAGGGTTTAGAGGCACCGGGGAGCTGTTTTTT.